Detailed here is one T cell receptor (beta chain). This sample is part of a study of blood T cell repertoires in COVID-19. Study overall: Both acute and convalescent COVID-19 samples were obtained from the United States, Italy and Spain.

Original analysis: Using reference gene primer amplification, nucleated cell counts were estimated. TCRdb's table, derived via immunoSEQ multiplex PCR, lists solely in-frame clones and lacks some. V, J and clone size are those of that table, while D and trimming were read from the DNA. Among some 300,000 clones listed, around 90% were seen once. Trimming cost V 5 bases and J 8 bases; bases outside gene matches: 3. Germline V gene lookup returns CDR1 SEHNR and CDR2 FQNEAQ (reference sequence). The CDR3 runs 14 residues. The TCR was taken from a young man with active or convalescent COVID-19. This chain joins TRBV7-9 and TRBJ1-6, with TRBD1 identical over 10 bases. The sequenced sample consisted of peripheral blood. CDR3 sequence: CASSRQGADSPLHF. The CDR3 DNA sequence: TGTGCCAGCAGCCGACAGGGGGCAGATTCACCCCTCCACTTT.